The following is a T cell receptor beta chain sequence with its context. This record comes from a study of blood T cell repertoires in COVID-19. Looking at the study overall: From T cells, B-cell-depleted T cells, or PBMCs came the material, which was cDNA or gDNA.

Profiling relied on immunoSEQ multiplex PCR, and the TCRdb table lists in-frame clones only, not all of them. Among approximately 140,000 clones listed, 87% were seen once. Participant ages covered roughly 18 to 89 years across 25 or so US areas. Germline CDR1 LGHNA, CDR2 YSLEER. The CDR3 has 17 amino acids. V dropped 0 bases and J dropped 1; count of bases not matched to a gene: 6. Material for sequencing was PBMCs or T cells enriched from blood (not recorded which). This rearrangement joins TRBV4-3 to TRBJ2-7, with TRBD2 identical over 10 bases. The receptor was derived from a woman between 40 and 50 years old who had been exposed to COVID-19. In DNA form, the CDR3 reads TGCGCCAGCAGCCAAGATCCCCTAGCGGGAGTTTCCTACGAGCAGTACTTC. As protein: CASSQDPLAGVSYEQYF.